The 26 T cell receptor beta chains listed next were all sequenced from one sample in a study of blood T cell repertoires in COVID-19. Assay: immunoSEQ multiplex PCR; the TCRdb copy retains only in-frame clones and omits some. The repertoire holds 340,000 or so clones, with 80% to 90% as singletons. Sample: PBMCs or T cells enriched from blood (not recorded which). All receptors derive from a woman between 40 and 55 years old with acute COVID-19.

The gene calls are TRBV7-3 and TRBJ1-1; a possible D gene is TRBD1 (6 bases). This CDR3 is 15 amino acids long. V lost 1 base, J lost 1 base, and 10 bases lay in between. CDR1 and CDR2 (germline): SGHTA, FQGTGA. The CDR3 coding sequence is TGTGCCAGCAGCTTAAGCGGGGGCAGGAACACTGAAGCTTTCTTT. Its protein is CASSLSGGRNTEAFF.

The chain uses TRBV7-3 and TRBJ1-5; a weak D match, TRBD1 (5 bases). Germline CDR1 is SGHTA and CDR2 is FQGTGA. The CDR3 has 12 amino acids. The V end was cut by 4 bases, the J end by 9 bases, with 10 bases between. CDR3 sequence (DNA): TGTGCCAGCAGCTATTCGGGGGGGCCCCAGCATTTT. This encodes CASSYSGGPQHF.

The V and J genes are TRBV18 and TRBJ1-1; D call uncertain. In germline, CDR1 is KGHSH, CDR2 LQKENI. Trimming removed 6 bases from V and 3 bases from J, with 11 bases in between. The CDR3 extends over 13 amino acids. The CDR3 bases are TGTGCCAGCTCTCGGCGGGAGGACACTGAAGCTTTCTTT. The encoded protein is CASSRREDTEAFF.

The V call is TRBV6-5, the J call TRBJ2-1; 7 nucleotides agree with TRBD1. The trim removed 6 bases at V and 7 bases at J, leaving 6 bases unmatched. Looked up from germline, CDR1 is MNHEY and CDR2 is SVGAGI. This CDR3 region has 13 residues. CDR3 amino acids: CASSIQGWNEQFF. For the CDR3, the DNA is TGTGCCAGCAGCATACAGGGGTGGAATGAGCAGTTCTTC.

The genes are TRBV7-2 and TRBJ2-2, with TRBD1 matching 7 bases. The CDR3 length is 15 residues. With 0 bases clipped from V and 7 bases from J, the junction kept 5 bases outside the gene matches. Germline V CDR1 and CDR2: SGHTA, FQGNSA. This CDR3 is CASSLAQGVHGELFF. Here the CDR3 DNA reads TGTGCCAGCAGCTTAGCCCAGGGGGTTCACGGGGAGCTGTTTTTT.

As regards this clone: Other DNA variants within this sample encode the same CDR3. This rearrangement joins TRBV4-2 to TRBJ1-2; D unclear. Germline V gene sequence: CDR1 LGHNA, CDR2 YNFKEQ. Trimming pared 0 bases from V and 2 bases from J, leaving 10 bases between. The CDR3 spans 15 residues. CDR3 sequence (DNA): TGTGCCAGCAGCCAAGATAAGGCCGGGAACTATGGCTACACCTTC. Protein sequence: CASSQDKAGNYGYTF.

V and J are TRBV7-3 and TRBJ1-1; D perhaps matches TRBD1 (6 bases). Germline CDR1 and CDR2: SGHTA and FQGTGA. The CDR3 sequence is 13 residues long. Trimming left V 5 bases short and J 7 bases short, with 14 bases between. As DNA, the CDR3 is TGTGCCAGCAGCCTCCAACAGGGCGGTGAAGCTTTCTTT. Translating it yields CASSLQQGGEAFF.

The CDR3 loop reads CASSPPDKGHGYTF. DNA for the CDR3: TGTGCCAGCTCACCACCGGACAAGGGGCATGGCTACACCTTC. The rearrangement uses TRBV18 and TRBJ1-2; D may be TRBD1 (5 bases). The CDR3 has 14 residues. V gave up 0 bases and J gave up 6 bases, with 11 bases separating them. Germline values: CDR1 KGHSH, CDR2 LQKENI.

In its sample, this clone was seen once. This chain uses TRBV14 with TRBJ1-2; possibly TRBD1 for D (5 bases). V was trimmed by 0 bases and J by 4 bases, leaving 12 bases between them. Germline V gene sequence: CDR1 SGHDN, CDR2 FVKESK. CDR3 size: 15 residues. CDR3 region: CASSQDLRTLYGYTF. The CDR3 DNA reads as TGTGCCAGCAGCCAAGATCTTAGGACACTCTATGGCTACACCTTC.

The J gene is TRBJ1-1, the V gene TRBV2; D is possibly TRBD1 (6 bases). Trimming cost V 6 bases and J 0 bases, with 11 bases left between them. Germline V gives CDR1 SNHLY, CDR2 FYNNEI. The CDR3 sequence is 14 residues long. The CDR3 bases are TGTGCCAGCAGGTACAGGGTAATGAACACTGAAGCTTTCTTT. It yields the protein CASRYRVMNTEAFF.

The table lists this clone with a few counts. This chain links TRBV21-1 with TRBJ1-1; TRBD1, as called in the table, went unchecked against the DNA. TRBV21-1 is assigned pseudogene status. There are 17 residues in the CDR3. The CDR3 is CASSKADTKLRNTEAFF. The CDR3 region has the DNA TGTGCCAGCAGCAAAGCCGACACCAAACTCCGGAACACTGAAGCTTTCTTT.

The chain couples TRBV4-3 to TRBJ1-5; 9 bases map to TRBD1. This CDR3 comprises 17 residues. Per germline, CDR1 LGHNA and CDR2 YSLEER. Unmatched junction bases numbered 11, after V lost 1 base and J lost 7 bases. The CDR3 here is CASSQGRTGALGQPQHF. CDR3 nucleotide sequence: TGCGCCAGCAGCCAAGGCAGGACAGGGGCCCTAGGACAGCCCCAGCATTTT.

The CDR3 sequence is CASSYSRRGSNYGYTF. The CDR3 nucleotides read TGTGCCAGCAGTTACTCGAGACGGGGATCTAACTATGGCTACACCTTC. The gene calls are TRBV6-6 and TRBJ1-2; no clear D gene. The CDR3 contains 16 residues. Per the germline V gene, CDR1 is MNHNY and CDR2 is SVGAGI (reference sequence). Trimming cost V 0 bases and J 0 bases, with 11 bases left between them.

The V and J genes are TRBV28 and TRBJ2-3; the match to TRBD1 covers 7 bases. From germline, CDR1 is MDHEN and CDR2 SYDVKM. The CDR3 sequence is 15 residues long. V shed 6 bases, J shed 3 bases, and the junction held 9 bases outside the gene matches. CDR3 in amino acids: CASRVTGLKTDTQYF. The CDR3 DNA follows: TGTGCCAGCAGAGTGACAGGGCTTAAAACAGATACGCAGTATTTT.

This clone has just a few counts. The gene calls are TRBV11-3 and TRBJ2-5; 9 bases line up with TRBD2. V dropped 0 bases and J dropped 5; count of bases not matched to a gene: 4. Germline V CDR1 and CDR2: SGHNT, YENEEA. CDR3 length: 15 amino acids. CDR3 protein: CASSLEGLAGETQYF. The DNA for the CDR3 is TGTGCCAGCAGCTTAGAGGGACTAGCTGGGGAGACCCAGTACTTC.

This CDR3 reads CASSPTEAYNSPLHF. The CDR3 DNA follows: TGTGCCAGCAGCCCCACGGAGGCGTATAATTCACCCCTCCACTTT. The J gene is TRBJ1-6, the V gene TRBV3-1 (or the pseudogene TRBV3-2); D remains ambiguous. The CDR3 extends over 15 amino acids. V shed 4 bases and J shed 4 bases, with 11 bases lying between them. CDR1 and CDR2 from the germline V gene are LGHDT and YNNKEL (reference sequence).

The rearrangement joins TRBV6-1 to TRBJ2-1; TRBD1 matches at 7 bases. J was trimmed by 10 bases and V by 0 bases; bases with no gene match: 3. The CDR3 has 13 residues. Germline V gene sequence: CDR1 MNHNS, CDR2 SASEGT. The chain's CDR3 is CASSEARDSEQFF. CDR3 in DNA: TGTGCCAGCAGTGAAGCCCGGGACAGCGAGCAGTTCTTC.

DNA for the CDR3: TGTGCCATCAGTGTCACATGGAACACTGAAGCTTTCTTT. Residues: CAISVTWNTEAFF. The chain is built from TRBV10-3 and TRBJ1-1, with no clear D. The CDR3 has 13 residues. Trimming shortened V by 4 bases and J by 1 base, and 7 bases separated the two germline ends. CDR1 ENHRY and CDR2 SYGVKD come from the germline V gene.

The chain joins TRBV7-8 to TRBJ1-2, with TRBD1 matching over 8 bases. This CDR3 has 13 residues. Germline CDR1 and CDR2: SGHVS and FQNEAQ. V lost 4 bases to trimming and J lost 4 bases; unmatched junction nucleotides: 2. The CDR3 DNA follows: TGTGCCAGCAGCTCGGACAGGGCCTATGGCTACACCTTC. This codes for CASSSDRAYGYTF.

The rearrangement links TRBV16 to TRBJ1-1; D gene unclear. In germline, CDR1 is KGHSY, CDR2 FQNENV. Trimming shortened V by 1 base and J by 1 base, and 7 bases separated the two germline ends. There are 14 residues in the CDR3. The CDR3 loop reads CASSQFSGNTEAFF. CDR3 coding DNA: TGTGCCAGCAGCCAATTCTCGGGGAACACTGAAGCTTTCTTT.

The chain joins TRBV15 to TRBJ1-4, with TRBD1 matching over 7 bases. The CDR3 is made up of 12 amino acids. V dropped 8 bases and J dropped 4; count of bases not matched to a gene: 1. CDR1 LNHNV and CDR2 YYDKDF come from the germline V gene (reference sequence). CDR3 sequence: CATSGGNEKLFF. The CDR3 nucleotides read TGTGCCACCTCAGGGGGTAATGAAAAACTGTTTTTT. Supplemented by reference TRBV15 and TRBJ1-4, the full variable domain reads DAMVIQNPRYQVTQFGKPVTLSCSQTLNHNVMYWYQQKSSQAPKLLFHYYDKDFNNEADTPDNFQSRRPNTSFCFLDIRSPGLGDTAMYLCATSGGNEKLFFGSGTQLSVL.

The table lists this clone with a few counts. The chain is built from TRBV5-8 and TRBJ1-1, with D possibly being TRBD1 (6 bases). The CDR3 is made up of 15 amino acids. V was trimmed by 1 base and J by 4 bases, leaving 14 bases between them. In germline, CDR1 is SGHTS, CDR2 YDEGEE. In nucleotides, the CDR3 is TGTGCCAGCAGCTTGTGGGGGGGGCGCGGCACTGAAGCTTTCTTT. Translation gives CASSLWGGRGTEAFF. Variable domain in full (rest from reference TRBV5-8 and TRBJ1-1): EAGVTQSPTHLIKTRGQQATLRCSPISGHTSVYWYQQALGLGLQFLLWYDEGEERNRGNFPPRFSGRQFPNYSSELNVNALELEDSALYLCASSLWGGRGTEAFFGQGTRLTVV.

The chain carries TRBV10-3 and TRBJ2-7; 9 bases are shared with TRBD1. The CDR3 extends over 16 amino acids. V dropped 5 bases and J dropped 3; count of bases not matched to a gene: 11. Per the germline V gene, CDR1 is ENHRY and CDR2 is SYGVKD. The CDR3, as DNA: TGTGCCATCAGTATATCGGACAGGGGAAATTTCTACGAGCAGTACTTC. Residues: CAISISDRGNFYEQYF.

This clone was observed once. This chain joins TRBV12-5 and TRBJ2-5; a weak D match, TRBD2 (6 bases). The CDR3 loop spans 16 amino acids. Germline-derived CDR1 and CDR2 are LGHNT and FRNRAP. Trimming removed 7 bases from V and 1 base from J, with 19 bases in between. The CDR3 loop is CASASLADTSQETQYF. In DNA, the CDR3 is TGTGCTAGTGCCTCCTTAGCGGACACCTCCCAAGAGACCCAGTACTTC. Full variable domain (remainder filled in from reference TRBV12-5 and TRBJ2-5): DARVTQTPRHKVTEMGQEVTMRCQPILGHNTVFWYRQTMMQGLELLAYFRNRAPLDDSGMPKDRFSAEMPDATLATLKIQPSEPRDSAVYFCASASLADTSQETQYFGPGTRLLVL.

The V and J genes are TRBV6-1 and TRBJ2-7; a possible D gene is TRBD1 (7 bases). Trimming took 3 bases from V and 6 from J, leaving 15 bases between them. Germline assignment: CDR1 MNHNS and CDR2 SASEGT. The CDR3 contains 14 residues. The CDR3 nucleotides read TGTGCCAGCAGTGAGCAGGGGGGAGTCGGCGAGCAGTACTTC. Protein product: CASSEQGGVGEQYF.

The chain links TRBV4-3 to TRBJ2-3; no firm D call. The CDR3 extends over 14 amino acids. Trimming removed 1 base at V and 2 bases at J, with 7 bases between. The germline V gene encodes CDR1 LGHNA and CDR2 YSLEER. The CDR3 coding sequence is TGCGCCAGCAGCCAAGTACGACACACAGATACGCAGTATTTT. Its protein product is CASSQVRHTDTQYF.